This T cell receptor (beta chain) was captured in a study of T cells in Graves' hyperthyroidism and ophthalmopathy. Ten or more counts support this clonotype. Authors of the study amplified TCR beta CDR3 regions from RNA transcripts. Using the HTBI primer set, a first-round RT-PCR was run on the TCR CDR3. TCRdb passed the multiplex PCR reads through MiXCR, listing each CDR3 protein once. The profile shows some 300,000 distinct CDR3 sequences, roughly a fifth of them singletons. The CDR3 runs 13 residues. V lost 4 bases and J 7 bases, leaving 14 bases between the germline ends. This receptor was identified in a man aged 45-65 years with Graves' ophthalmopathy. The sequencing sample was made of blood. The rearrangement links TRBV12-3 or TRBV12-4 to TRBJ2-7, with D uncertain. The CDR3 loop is CASSSPLRGEQYF. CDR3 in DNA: TGTGCCAGCAGTTCTCCCCTACGTGGGGAGCAGTACTTC.